These 14 T cell receptor beta chains originate from one sample sequenced in a study of blood T cell repertoires in COVID-19. Here immunoSEQ multiplex PCR was the method, and the copy in TCRdb shows in-frame clones only, minus some. The data show hundreds of thousands of clones, 65% to 90% seen once. Sequenced material: PBMCs or T cells enriched from blood (not recorded which). These receptors came from a man younger than 35 who had recovered from COVID-19.

This clone has a handful of counts. At the DNA level, this CDR3 is encoded by other sequences in the same sample as well. The gene calls are TRBV18 and TRBJ2-5; D gene uncertain. The V end was cut by 6 bases, the J end by 2 bases, with 7 bases between. The CDR3 totals 12 residues. CDR1 and CDR2 from the germline V gene are KGHSH and LQKENI. CDR3 protein: CASSPVQETQYF. The CDR3, as DNA: TGTGCCAGCTCGCCAGTACAAGAGACCCAGTACTTC.

The chain carries TRBV10-3 and TRBJ2-7; D unclear. Trimming took off 0 bases at V and 2 bases at J, with 11 bases between the two ends. The CDR3 is made up of 15 amino acids. Germline V gives CDR1 ENHRY, CDR2 SYGVKD. This CDR3 is CAISESGRGAYEQYF. Written as DNA, the CDR3 is TGTGCCATCAGTGAGTCGGGCCGTGGCGCCTACGAGCAGTACTTC.

This chain links TRBV19 with TRBJ1-5, with unresolved D. The CDR3 runs 13 residues. V lost 4 bases to trimming and J lost 5 bases, with 9 bases between them. Germline lookup yields CDR1 LNHDA and CDR2 SQIVND (reference sequence). CDR3 sequence reads: CASSNSRDQPQHF. CDR3 nucleotide sequence: TGTGCCAGTAGTAACTCCCGGGATCAGCCCCAGCATTTT.

J is TRBJ2-3 and V is TRBV27; a weak D match, TRBD1 (6 bases). Between the trimmed V and J ends, which lost 5 bases and 1 base, there was a span of 16 bases. Looked up from germline, CDR1 is MNHEY and CDR2 is SMNVEV (reference sequence). This CDR3 contains 16 residues. CDR3 region: CASSLNRVRGTDTQYF. The CDR3 DNA reads as TGTGCCAGCAGTCTTAACAGGGTGCGGGGCACAGATACGCAGTATTTT.

A word on this clone: Other DNA variants within this sample encode the same CDR3. The rearrangement links TRBV9 to TRBJ1-1, with D uncertain. The V and J ends lost 0 bases and 2 bases respectively, with 11 bases between them. The CDR3 runs to 15 residues. The germline CDR1 and CDR2 sequences are SGDLS and YYNGEE. CDR3 DNA sequence: TGTGCCAGCAGCGTAGTGGGCTCCTTTAACACTGAAGCTTTCTTT. It encodes CASSVVGSFNTEAFF.

In DNA, the CDR3 is TGTGCCAGCTCACAGGGAGGGAGCTCCTACGAGCAGTACTTC. Its protein is CASSQGGSSYEQYF. The chain joins TRBV18 to TRBJ2-7; TRBD2 agrees at 7 bases. J lost 0 bases, V lost 4 bases, and 3 bases had no gene match. There are 14 residues in the CDR3. Germline assignment: CDR1 KGHSH and CDR2 LQKENI.

The genes are TRBV5-1 and TRBJ2-5; 8 nucleotides align to TRBD2. The germline CDR1 and CDR2 sequences are SGHRS and YFSETQ. V gave up 0 bases and J gave up 1 base; unmatched junction bases: 8. The CDR3 extends over 17 amino acids. The DNA of the CDR3 is TGCGCCAGCAGCTTGGATGGTAGCGGGGTATTCCAAGAGACCCAGTACTTC. Protein sequence: CASSLDGSGVFQETQYF.

This clone was counted a single time. The chain uses TRBV7-3 and TRBJ2-5, with 9 bases fitting TRBD2. After removal of 0 bases from V and 2 bases from J, the junction contained 10 bases not matched to a gene. CDR1 and CDR2 (germline): SGHTA, FQGTGA. This CDR3 has 18 residues. The CDR3 DNA reads TGTGCCAGCAGCTTAACTTCGGCTAGCGGGACCACTCAAGAGACCCAGTACTTC. Translating it yields CASSLTSASGTTQETQYF.

The chain employs TRBV19 and TRBJ2-1; 8 nucleotides match TRBD2. CDR3 length: 15 amino acids. Germline CDR1 is LNHDA and CDR2 is SQIVND (reference sequence). Trimming cost V 5 bases and J 2 bases; bases outside gene matches: 5. For the CDR3, the DNA is TGTGCCAGTAGTCAGCGGGAGTCCCCCTACAATGAGCAGTTCTTC. As protein: CASSQRESPYNEQFF.

The count of this clone is one. The chain is built from TRBV19 and TRBJ2-5; perhaps TRBD2 as D (5 bases). Germline CDR1 reads LNHDA; CDR2 reads SQIVND (reference sequence). The CDR3 runs 13 residues. Trimming left V 3 bases short and J 5 bases short, with 10 bases between. The CDR3 loop is CASSISGSETQYF. For the CDR3, the DNA is TGTGCCAGTAGTATTTCGGGGTCCGAGACCCAGTACTTC.

The chain couples TRBV10-2 to TRBJ1-3, with 10 bases matching TRBD1. The trim removed 3 bases at V and 4 bases at J, leaving 12 bases unmatched. This CDR3 comprises 18 residues. The germline gives CDR1 WSHSY, CDR2 SAAADI. The CDR3: CASSESGTGASTGNTIYF. Written as DNA, the CDR3 is TGCGCCAGCAGTGAATCCGGGACAGGGGCTTCGACCGGAAACACCATATATTTT.

V and J are TRBV6-1 and TRBJ2-1; 8 nucleotides agree with TRBD1. Germline V gene sequence: CDR1 MNHNS, CDR2 SASEGT. J lost 3 bases, V lost 8 bases, and 21 bases had no gene match. The CDR3 has 19 amino acids. CDR3 sequence (DNA): TGTGCCAGCGGTGGGACAGGCCGGAGTTTTAGCGGTTACTACAATGAGCAGTTCTTC. It codes for CASGGTGRSFSGYYNEQFF.

The genes are TRBV6-1 and TRBJ1-4; no clear D. CDR3 length: 14 residues. The V and J ends lost 2 bases and 8 bases respectively, with 12 bases between them. Germline V gene sequence: CDR1 MNHNS, CDR2 SASEGT. The CDR3 protein is CASSEQAFREKLFF. The CDR3 DNA follows: TGTGCCAGCAGTGAACAGGCTTTTAGGGAAAAACTGTTTTTT.

V usage is TRBV11-2 and J usage is TRBJ2-1; 8 bases are a match to TRBD2. The CDR3 is made up of 14 amino acids. Germline values: CDR1 SGHAT, CDR2 FQNNGV. The V gene end was trimmed by 1 base and the J gene end by 8 bases; junction bases not matched to a gene: 4. CDR3 in amino acids: CASSLARREDEQFF. CDR3 DNA sequence: TGTGCCAGCAGCTTAGCCCGGCGGGAGGATGAGCAGTTCTTC.